The clone carrying this T cell receptor (beta chain) came up many times. The antigen is not known. Stable disease denoted Graves' hyperthyroidism without ophthalmopathy progression within 18 months. Patients aged 18 to 65 with hyperthyroidism were newly diagnosed, with duration under 2 months. These data are taken from a study of T cells in Graves' hyperthyroidism and ophthalmopathy. Findings and limits, study-wide: Ophthalmopathy cases were set apart from stable hyperthyroidism by a 13 V-J model. Also found in blood were most expanded thyroid clonotypes above 0.001.

TCR beta CDR3 sequences were amplified from RNA transcripts. The TCR CDR3 was amplified in a first-round RT-PCR using the HTBI primer set. TCRdb processed the multiplex PCR reads anew with MiXCR; each CDR3 protein has one entry. The table lists roughly 700,000 distinct CDR3 sequences, roughly a third of them singletons. The receptor's source is a middle-aged woman with Graves' hyperthyroidism. The sequencing input was blood.

The CDR3 reads CASSINEKLFF. CDR3 in DNA: TGTGCCAGCAGTATTAATGAAAAACTGTTTTTT. The chain is built from TRBV2 and TRBJ1-4; no clear D. With 5 bases removed from V and 4 bases from J, the gap between germline ends came to 2 bases. The CDR3 sequence is 11 residues long. Per the germline V gene, CDR1 is SNHLY and CDR2 is FYNNEI.